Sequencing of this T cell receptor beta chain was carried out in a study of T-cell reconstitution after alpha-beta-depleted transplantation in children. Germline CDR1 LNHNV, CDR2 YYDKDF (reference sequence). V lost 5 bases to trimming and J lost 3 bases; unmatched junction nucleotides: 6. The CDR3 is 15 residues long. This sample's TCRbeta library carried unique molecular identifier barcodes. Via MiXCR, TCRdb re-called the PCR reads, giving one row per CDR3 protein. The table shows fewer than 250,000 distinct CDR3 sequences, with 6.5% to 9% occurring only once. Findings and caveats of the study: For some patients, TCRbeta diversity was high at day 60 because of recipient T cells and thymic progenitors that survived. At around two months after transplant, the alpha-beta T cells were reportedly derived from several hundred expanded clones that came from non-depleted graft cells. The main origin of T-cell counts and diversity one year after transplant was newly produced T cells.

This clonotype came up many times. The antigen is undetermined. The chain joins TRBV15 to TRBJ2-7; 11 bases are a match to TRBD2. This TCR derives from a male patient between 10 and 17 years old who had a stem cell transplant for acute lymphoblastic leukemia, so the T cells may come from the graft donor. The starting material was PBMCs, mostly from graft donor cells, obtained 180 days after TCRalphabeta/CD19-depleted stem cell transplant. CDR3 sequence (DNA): TGTGCCACCAGCCGTCCTAGCGGGGGGAACTACGAGCAGTACTTC. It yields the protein CATSRPSGGNYEQYF.